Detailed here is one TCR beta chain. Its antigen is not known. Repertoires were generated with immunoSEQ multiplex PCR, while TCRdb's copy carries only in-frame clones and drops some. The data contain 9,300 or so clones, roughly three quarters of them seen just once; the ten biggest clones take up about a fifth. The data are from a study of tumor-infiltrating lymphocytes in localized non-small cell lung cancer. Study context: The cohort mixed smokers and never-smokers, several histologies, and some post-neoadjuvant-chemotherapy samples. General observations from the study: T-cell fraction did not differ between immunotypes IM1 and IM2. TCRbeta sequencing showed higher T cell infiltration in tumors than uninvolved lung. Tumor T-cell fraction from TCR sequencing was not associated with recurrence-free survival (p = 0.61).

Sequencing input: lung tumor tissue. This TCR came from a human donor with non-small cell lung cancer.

CDR3 sequence: CASSHRTGTNQPQHF. The CDR3 coding sequence is TGCGCCAGCAGCCACCGAACAGGGACGAATCAGCCCCAGCATTTT. J is TRBJ1-5 and V is TRBV4-1; possibly TRBD1 for D (6 bases). CDR3 length: 15 amino acids. V was pared by 3 bases and J by 4 bases, with 13 bases between. Germline V gene sequence: CDR1 MGHRA, CDR2 YSYEKL.